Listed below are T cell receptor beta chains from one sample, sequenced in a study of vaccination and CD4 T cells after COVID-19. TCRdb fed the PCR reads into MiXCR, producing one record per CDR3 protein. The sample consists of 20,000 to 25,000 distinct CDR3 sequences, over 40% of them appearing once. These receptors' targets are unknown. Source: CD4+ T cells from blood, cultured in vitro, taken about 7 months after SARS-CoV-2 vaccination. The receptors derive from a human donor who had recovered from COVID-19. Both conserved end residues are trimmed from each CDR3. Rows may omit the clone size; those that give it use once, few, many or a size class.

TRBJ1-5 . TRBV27 ASSSTGWLSNQPQH
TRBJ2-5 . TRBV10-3 AISERGPETQY
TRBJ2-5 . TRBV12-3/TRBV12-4 ASSIRGGGETQY
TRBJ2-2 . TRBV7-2 ASSLDGGRVTGELF
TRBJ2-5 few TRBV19 ASSKGETQY
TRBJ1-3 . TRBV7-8 ASSLADLFSSGNTIY
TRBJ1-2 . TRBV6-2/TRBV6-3 ASRRTAINYGYT
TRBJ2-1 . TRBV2 ASSDPARYEQF
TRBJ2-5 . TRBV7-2 ASSLLAGTETQY
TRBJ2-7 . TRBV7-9 ASSLYRDGLYEQY